A single T cell receptor beta chain is shown here with its context. Assay: immunoSEQ multiplex PCR; the TCRdb copy retains only in-frame clones and omits some. This table holds about 76,000 clones, roughly 94% found once. This sample was included in a study of technical replicates of blood from several donors. V lost 2 bases to trimming and J lost 2 bases, with 10 bases between them. CDR3 length equals 13 residues. Germline loops: CDR1 SQVTM, CDR2 ANQGSEA. The rearrangement joins TRBV29-1 to TRBJ2-7; no firm D call. The sequence came from a human donor in good health. Sequenced input: T cells isolated from PBMCs. This CDR3 reads CSVEYGYPYEQYF. As DNA, the CDR3 is TGCAGCGTTGAATACGGGTACCCCTACGAGCAGTACTTC.